These 28 T cell receptor beta chains came from one sample sequenced in a study of CXCR3-negative and CXCR3-positive naive CD8 T cells. Whole-study results and caveats: Greater hydrophobicity was found in TRB CDR3s of CXCR3-positive naive cells than of CXCR3-negative naive cells.

For these receptors, no antigen is known. Researchers prepared the TRB cDNA libraries using 5' RACE with UMI labels. From its re-call of the 5' RACE reads, TCRdb lists each CDR3 protein once, without DNA. The sample holds approximately 98,000 distinct CDR3 sequences. Sequencing input: naive CXCR3+ CD8+ T cells from blood. The subset is: CD45RO-CCR7+CD27+CD95- naive CD8+ T cells expressing CXCR3 (TNR3+). The receptors come from a human donor in good health. Some clones in this sample may be carry-over from other donors' samples.

The chain combines TRBV6-2 or TRBV6-3 with TRBJ1-1; TCRdb designates TRBD1, a call that cannot be tested without DNA. Germline V gene data show CDR1 as MNHEY and CDR2 as SVGEGT. The CDR3 has 13 residues. This chain's CDR3 is CASIGGMNTEAFF.

The gene calls are TRBV6-5 and TRBJ1-6; TCRdb lists TRBD1, though no DNA is available to test this call. The CDR3 consists of 17 residues. Germline-derived CDR1 and CDR2 are MNHEY and SVGAGI. The CDR3 is CASSWTGTSSYNSPLHF.

CDR3 amino acids: CASSQAGSYEQYF. This sequence joins TRBV4-2 and TRBJ2-7. The CDR3 totals 13 residues. Germline CDR1 reads LGHNA; CDR2 reads YNFKEQ.

The chain carries TRBV29-1 and TRBJ2-7. The CDR3 is made up of 12 amino acids. CDR1 SQVTM and CDR2 ANQGSEA come from the germline V gene. This CDR3 reads CSVFTDPYEQYF.

The rearrangement joins TRBV12-3 or TRBV12-4 to TRBJ1-1. This CDR3 has 14 amino acids. The CDR3 reads CASSLGGYNTEAFF.

This sequence joins TRBV6-2 or TRBV6-3 and TRBJ2-6; TCRdb's assignment of TRBD1 cannot be checked, as there is no DNA. The CDR3 is 21 amino acids. Germline values: CDR1 MNHEY, CDR2 SVGEGT. CDR3 sequence: CASSYSRDSLSMRSGANVLTF.

The rearrangement uses TRBV12-3 or TRBV12-4 and TRBJ1-3; the D call of TRBD1 rests on TCRdb alone, since no DNA is present to check it. This CDR3 has 17 amino acids. The CDR3 protein is CASTDILDSKRGNTIYF.

The J gene is TRBJ2-3, the V gene TRBV25-1; TCRdb's D call, TRBD1, is unchecked because there is no DNA. The CDR3 totals 14 residues. CDR1 and CDR2 (germline): MGHDK, SYGVNS. Here the CDR3 reads CASLNRGGTDTQYF.

This chain links TRBV30 with TRBJ1-1. Germline V gene data show CDR1 as GTSNPN and CDR2 as SVGIG (reference sequence). This CDR3 region has 11 residues. CDR3 loop: CAWREAAEAFF.

The chain joins TRBV7-2 to TRBJ1-1; TCRdb's D gene call, TRBD1, goes unchecked for lack of DNA. The germline V gene has CDR1 SGHTA and CDR2 FQGNSA. The CDR3 extends over 18 amino acids. The CDR3 spells CASSSHRTGASLNTEAFF.

This chain links TRBV27 with TRBJ1-1. From germline, CDR1 is MNHEY and CDR2 SMNVEV (reference sequence). CDR3 length: 13 residues. The chain's CDR3 is CASSGLENTEAFF.

The chain couples TRBV5-1 to TRBJ2-1; the D call from TCRdb, TRBD2, cannot be confirmed without DNA. The CDR3 covers 15 residues. Germline CDR1 is SGHRS and CDR2 is YFSETQ. The CDR3 spells CASSTGLAGYNEQFF.

The CDR3 protein is CASSLGTGLGGETQYF. The chain couples TRBV13 to TRBJ2-5; TCRdb's D gene call, TRBD2, goes unchecked for lack of DNA. Germline lookup yields CDR1 PRHDT and CDR2 FYEKMQ (reference sequence). The CDR3 loop spans 16 amino acids.

The rearrangement links TRBV21-1 to TRBJ2-7; the D call from TCRdb, TRBD1, cannot be confirmed without DNA. TRBV21-1 is reported as a pseudogene. CDR3 length: 16 amino acids. CDR3 protein: CASSKTGDRGRYEQYF.

The chain is built from TRBV2 and TRBJ2-4. This CDR3 comprises 16 residues. Germline CDR1 and CDR2: SNHLY and FYNNEI. CDR3 sequence: CASSEALGLAKNIQYF.

The chain employs TRBV29-1 and TRBJ2-1; TCRdb designates TRBD1, a call that cannot be tested without DNA. This CDR3 comprises 11 residues. Germline lookup yields CDR1 SQVTM and CDR2 ANQGSEA. The CDR3 protein is CSVEGAFEQSF.

The CDR3 region is CSARDWTADTQYF. The chain joins TRBV20-1 to TRBJ2-3. The CDR3 sequence is 13 residues long. Germline lookup yields CDR1 DFQATT and CDR2 SNEGSKA (reference sequence).

The V and J genes are TRBV20-1 and TRBJ2-2. CDR1 DFQATT and CDR2 SNEGSKA come from the germline V gene (reference sequence). This CDR3 region has 14 residues. CDR3 region: CSAFPDGYTGELFF.

The chain recombines TRBV29-1 with TRBJ2-3; the TRBD1 assignment by TCRdb is unverifiable without DNA. Germline CDR1 reads SQVTM; CDR2 reads ANQGSEA. This CDR3 region has 13 residues. The CDR3 region is CSVVPGISDTQYF.

The chain couples TRBV7-2 to TRBJ2-1; without DNA, the TCRdb call of TRBD2 cannot be checked. Looked up from germline, CDR1 is SGHTA and CDR2 is FQGNSA. CDR3 size: 16 residues. The chain's CDR3 is CASSSPTSGGDNEQFF.

The chain combines TRBV29-1 with TRBJ2-5; the TCRdb call, TRBD1, lacks DNA for checking. CDR1 and CDR2 from the germline V gene are SQVTM and ANQGSEA. The length of the CDR3 is 18 residues. CDR3 sequence reads: CSVEDYSSRLIGAETQYF.

Here the CDR3 reads CASNLLAGGRNEQFF. The chain recombines TRBV7-9 with TRBJ2-1; as DNA is missing, the TRBD2 call by TCRdb cannot be tested. The CDR3 sequence is 15 residues long. CDR1 is SEHNR and CDR2 is FQNEAQ in the germline V gene (reference sequence).

The CDR3 sequence is CAISESGGTYNEQFF. V gene TRBV10-3 combines with J gene TRBJ2-1; the D gene TCRdb calls, TRBD2, cannot be checked with no DNA. The CDR3 totals 15 residues. In germline, CDR1 is ENHRY, CDR2 SYGVKD.

The J gene is TRBJ2-2, the V gene TRBV27. CDR3 length equals 12 residues. Germline V lookup: CDR1 MNHEY, CDR2 SMNVEV (reference sequence). This CDR3 reads CASSFFTGELFF.

The chain employs TRBV12-3 or TRBV12-4 and TRBJ2-2. The CDR3 runs 16 residues. CDR3 sequence: CASSFGVTANTGELFF.

The chain has TRBV20-1 and TRBJ1-1. The CDR3 is 15 amino acids. Germline V lookup: CDR1 DFQATT, CDR2 SNEGSKA (reference sequence). CDR3 region: CSARAGYGENTEAFF.

J is TRBJ2-2 and V is TRBV20-1; TCRdb's assignment of TRBD2 cannot be checked, as there is no DNA. This CDR3 spans 17 amino acids. Germline V gene lookup returns CDR1 DFQATT and CDR2 SNEGSKA (reference sequence). The CDR3 here is CSARGTASGGRGGELFF.

The CDR3 sequence: CASSSGQGLETQYF. V gene TRBV7-6 combines with J gene TRBJ2-5; absent DNA, TCRdb's TRBD1 call cannot be checked. This CDR3 spans 14 amino acids. Germline V gives CDR1 SGHVS, CDR2 FNYEAQ.